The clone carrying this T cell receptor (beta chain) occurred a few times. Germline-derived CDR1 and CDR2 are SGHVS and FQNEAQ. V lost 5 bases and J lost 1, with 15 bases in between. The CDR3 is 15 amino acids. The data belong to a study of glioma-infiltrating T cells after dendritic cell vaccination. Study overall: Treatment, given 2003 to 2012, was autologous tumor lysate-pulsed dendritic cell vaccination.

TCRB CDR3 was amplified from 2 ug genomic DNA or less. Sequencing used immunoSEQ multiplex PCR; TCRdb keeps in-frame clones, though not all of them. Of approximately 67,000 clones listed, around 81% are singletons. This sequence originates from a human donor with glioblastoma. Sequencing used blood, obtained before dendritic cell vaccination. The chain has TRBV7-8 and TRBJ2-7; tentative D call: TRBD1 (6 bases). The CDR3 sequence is CASSPRTEASYEQYF. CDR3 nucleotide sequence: TGTGCCAGCAGCCCCAGGACAGAAGCATCCTACGAGCAGTACTTC.